This paragraph reports one T cell receptor (beta chain). The antigen is unknown. The CDR3 loop spans 11 amino acids. Germline CDR1 and CDR2: SGDLS and YYNGEE. The germline V and J ends were trimmed by 4 bases and 9 bases, with 8 bases remaining between them. Chemo-refractory metastatic non-small-cell lung cancer patients underwent focal radiation alongside CTLA-4 blockade with ipilimumab. Some clones are missing from TCRdb's copy, which holds only in-frame ones; the method was immunoSEQ multiplex PCR. The data contain roughly 90,000 clones, roughly 80% of them singletons. The data derive from a study of radiotherapy plus CTLA-4 blockade in lung cancer. Study background: Objective response was observed in about 19% of patients, and disease control in roughly 30%. Study conclusions and caveats: Radiotherapy was combined with ipilimumab, and tumor-derived TCR clones then expanded in blood.

Specimen: peripheral blood, collected from a patient treated with radiotherapy plus ipilimumab. The chain links TRBV9 to TRBJ2-1; D ambiguous. The receptor was isolated from a human donor with non-small cell lung cancer that progressed on radiotherapy plus ipilimumab. The CDR3, as DNA: TGTGCCAGCAGCCAGTTTGGTGAGCAGTTCTTC. It translates to CASSQFGEQFF.